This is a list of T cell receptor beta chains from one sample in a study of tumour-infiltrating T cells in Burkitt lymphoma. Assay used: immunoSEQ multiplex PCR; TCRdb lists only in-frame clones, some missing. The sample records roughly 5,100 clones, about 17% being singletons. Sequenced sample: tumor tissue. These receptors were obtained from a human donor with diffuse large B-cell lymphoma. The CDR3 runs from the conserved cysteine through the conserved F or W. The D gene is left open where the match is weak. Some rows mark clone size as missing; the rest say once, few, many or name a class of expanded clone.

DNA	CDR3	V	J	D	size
TGCAGCGTTGGGCTAGCGGGACCGGATACGCAGTATTTT	CSVGLAGPDTQYF	TRBV29-1	TRBJ2-3	TRBD2	NA
TGTGCCTGGAGCCCAGGGCTCACTGAAGCTTTCTTT	CAWSPGLTEAFF	TRBV30	TRBJ1-1	NA	NA
TGTGCCAGCTCACCGTCGGCAGAGATCGGATACGAGCAGTACTTC	CASSPSAEIGYEQYF	TRBV18	TRBJ2-7	NA	NA
TGTGCCAGCAGTGTGGGACAGGGGTCAGAGACCCAGTACTTC	CASSVGQGSETQYF	TRBV2	TRBJ2-5	TRBD1	NA
TGTGCCAGCAGCTTAGCGGTCAGGGTTGCGGCAGATACGCAGTATTTT	CASSLAVRVAADTQYF	TRBV7-9	TRBJ2-3	NA	NA
TGTGCCAGCAGTCAAAGGCGCGGCGCCTCCTACAATGAGCAGTTCTTC	CASSQRRGASYNEQFF	TRBV7-2	TRBJ2-1	NA	NA
TGTGCCAGCAGTCCACTAGCTGGTGAGCAGTTCTTC	CASSPLAGEQFF	TRBV6-6	TRBJ2-1	NA	NA
TGTGCCAGTAGTATAGGACTAGCGGATACGCAGTATTTT	CASSIGLADTQYF	TRBV19	TRBJ2-3	TRBD2	NA
TGTGCCAGCAGCGTAGAACAGGGGTTCAGACAGCCCCAGCATTTT	CASSVEQGFRQPQHF	TRBV9	TRBJ1-5	TRBD1	NA
TGTGCCTGTACCGGGGCGACAGGAGCCGGCTACACCTTC	CACTGATGAGYTF	TRBV30	TRBJ1-2	NA	few
TGCGCCAGCAGCTTGGGGGGCTTCGCTTCACCCCTCCACTTT	CASSLGGFASPLHF	TRBV5-1	TRBJ1-6	NA	NA
TGTGCCAGTAGTAGCGGGATCCTGGTCTACGAGCAGTACTTC	CASSSGILVYEQYF	TRBV19	TRBJ2-7	NA	few
TGTGCCACCAGTGGAGCCGGGACAGGTCTCTACGAGCAGTACTTC	CATSGAGTGLYEQYF	TRBV15	TRBJ2-7	TRBD1	NA
TGTGCCAGCAGTTGGGGGACAGACAATGAGCAGTTCTTC	CASSWGTDNEQFF	TRBV6-5	TRBJ2-1	TRBD1	few
TGTGCCAGCAGCGTACGGGGCGCAGATACGCAGTATTTT	CASSVRGADTQYF	TRBV9	TRBJ2-3	NA	few
TGTGCCAGCAGCTACAGCGGGAACTCCTACAATGAGCAGTTCTTC	CASSYSGNSYNEQFF	TRBV5-5	TRBJ2-1	TRBD2	NA
TGTGCCAGCAGCTTGAAGACCCCCCGGGGGGTGCAGTACTTC	CASSLKTPRGVQYF	TRBV5-8	TRBJ2-7	TRBD2	NA
TGCGCCAGCAGCCTTGGGACAGGACCCGGGGCTAATGAAAAACTGTTTTTT	CASSLGTGPGANEKLFF	TRBV5-1	TRBJ1-4	TRBD1	NA
TGTGCCAGCAGCTTAGACAGGGGGCAGGGTCAGCCCCAGCATTTT	CASSLDRGQGQPQHF	TRBV13	TRBJ1-5	TRBD1	few
TGTGCCAGCGGAAGAGGGCAGGACTACAATGAGCAGTTCTTC	CASGRGQDYNEQFF	TRBV6-6	TRBJ2-1	NA	few
TGTGCCAGCAGCAAGGGTTTTGTCGGGAGCTCCTACAATGAGCAGTTCTTC	CASSKGFVGSSYNEQFF	TRBV11-2	TRBJ2-1	NA	NA
TGTGCCAGCGCGAAACAGACACCCACCACAGATACGCAGTATTTT	CASAKQTPTTDTQYF	TRBV27	TRBJ2-3	NA	few
TGCAGTGCAAAAAGGAACGGCTACACCTTC	CSAKRNGYTF	TRBV20-1	TRBJ1-2	NA	few
TGCAGCGTTGGACGGGGAGGGAGACAAGAGACCCAGTACTTC	CSVGRGGRQETQYF	TRBV29-1	TRBJ2-5	TRBD2	NA
TGTGCCAGCAGCCATGGACTAGCCTACTACGAGCAGTACTTC	CASSHGLAYYEQYF	TRBV14	TRBJ2-7	TRBD2	medium-sized
TGTGCCAGCAGCTCCCAGGCTGCGGGCGGTGAAGCTTTCTTT	CASSSQAAGGEAFF	TRBV9	TRBJ1-1	NA	few
TGCGCCAGCAAGGACACCATGAACACTGAAGCTTTCTTT	CASKDTMNTEAFF	TRBV5-1	TRBJ1-1	NA	NA
TGTGCCAGCAGTTTCCGGACTAGCGGGAGGCATGATGAGCAGTTCTTC	CASSFRTSGRHDEQFF	TRBV6-5	TRBJ2-1	TRBD2	few
TGTGCCAGCTCTCAGAACAGCGGTGAGCAGTTCTTC	CASSQNSGEQFF	TRBV18	TRBJ2-1	NA	NA
TGTGCCAGCAGCCCTGGACTCTATAACTATGGCTACACCTTC	CASSPGLYNYGYTF	TRBV14	TRBJ1-2	NA	few
TGTGCTAGTTCAGGATACATGAACACTGAAGCTTTCTTT	CASSGYMNTEAFF	TRBV12-5	TRBJ1-1	NA	NA
TGTGCCATCAGTGAGGGGGCGGCTAACTATGGCTACACCTTC	CAISEGAANYGYTF	TRBV10-3	TRBJ1-2	NA	NA
TGTGCCAGCAGCCCAACAATTAGCAATCAGCCCCAGCATTTT	CASSPTISNQPQHF	TRBV28	TRBJ1-5	NA	NA
TGTGCCAGCAGTGAAGCAACAGCCAAAAACATTCAGTACTTC	CASSEATAKNIQYF	TRBV6-1	TRBJ2-4	NA	few
TGTGCCAGCAGTGGACGGGGCCAAGAGACCCAGTACTTC	CASSGRGQETQYF	TRBV6-1	TRBJ2-5	NA	few
TGTGCCAGCAGTTCAGGACAGGGAAGTTCATCGCTCCCAGCTTTCTTT	CASSSGQGSSSLPAFF	TRBV6-5	TRBJ1-1	TRBD1	few
TGTGCCAGCTCATCTCAGGGGGTAGGTGGCACAGATACGCAGTATTTT	CASSSQGVGGTDTQYF	TRBV18	TRBJ2-3	TRBD1	NA
TGTGCCAGCAGCCCCGGGCTGGGTGAGAATCAGCCCCAGCATTTT	CASSPGLGENQPQHF	TRBV2	TRBJ1-5	NA	NA
TGCGCCAGCAGCTTGAGGATTCAACCAGATACGCAGTATTTT	CASSLRIQPDTQYF	TRBV5-1	TRBJ2-3	NA	few
TGTGCCAGTAGTCTCTCGATATACAATGAGCAGTTCTTC	CASSLSIYNEQFF	TRBV19	TRBJ2-1	NA	NA
TGTGCCAGCAGTTGGACAGGGGTCCTGAACACTGAAGCTTTCTTT	CASSWTGVLNTEAFF	TRBV28	TRBJ1-1	TRBD1	few
TGTGCCAGCAACCCAACTAGCGCCGGGGAGCTGTTTTTT	CASNPTSAGELFF	TRBV6-1	TRBJ2-2	TRBD2	once
TGTGCCAGCAGCTTCCGCCTTAGCTCCTACAATGAGCAGTTCTTC	CASSFRLSSYNEQFF	TRBV7-8	TRBJ2-1	NA	NA